These 16 T cell receptor beta chains originate from one sample sequenced in a study of cytomegalovirus exposure and HLA in healthy donors. The study ran its PCR with 60 Vbeta and 13 Jbeta primers. Using immunoSEQ multiplex PCR, the repertoire was profiled, and TCRdb retains in-frame clones only, with some absent. The table includes about 150,000 clones, over 75% detected once. Sequencing was done on a sample of PBMCs. These TCRs come from a woman aged 40-49 years in good health and CMV-seronegative.

This clone was observed a few times. The chain combines TRBV6-5 with TRBJ1-1; D remains unclear. The V end was cut by 4 bases, the J end by 10 bases, with 19 bases between. The CDR3 extends over 14 amino acids. Per the germline V gene, CDR1 is MNHEY and CDR2 is SVGAGI. The CDR3 DNA follows: TGTGCCAGCAGTTGGCTTGACCCGACGGCAGGAGCTTTCTTT. Its protein product is CASSWLDPTAGAFF.

This chain links TRBV18 with TRBJ2-5, with TRBD1 identical over 8 bases. CDR1 is KGHSH and CDR2 is LQKENI in the germline V gene. This CDR3 is 15 amino acids long. The V gene end was trimmed by 3 bases and the J gene end by 5 bases; junction bases not matched to a gene: 8. This chain's CDR3 is CASSPPGGASETQYF. The CDR3 DNA is TGTGCCAGCTCACCCCCAGGGGGCGCGTCGGAGACCCAGTACTTC.

The chain recombines TRBV6-4 with TRBJ2-7; 9 bases align to TRBD2. Germline assignment: CDR1 MRHNA and CDR2 SNTAGT. With V trimmed by 6 bases and J by 3 bases, 21 bases remained unmatched. This CDR3 contains 19 residues. CDR3 sequence reads: CASRDPTSLGVAGVYEQYF. The CDR3 nucleotides read TGTGCCAGCAGAGATCCGACTTCGTTGGGGGTAGCGGGGGTCTACGAGCAGTACTTC.

The rearrangement uses TRBV5-1 and TRBJ2-2; weak D call: TRBD2 (5 bases). This CDR3 contains 13 residues. The ends were cut back, 4 bases at V and 6 bases at J, with 10 bases in the middle. Germline CDR1 SGHRS, CDR2 YFSETQ. DNA of the CDR3: TGCGCCAGCAGCCGGGATCCCCCCGGGGAGCTGTTTTTT. Translation gives CASSRDPPGELFF.

This clone was seen only a few times. The chain couples TRBV5-1 to TRBJ2-2, with 8 nucleotides matching TRBD1. The germline V gene has CDR1 SGHRS and CDR2 YFSETQ. V dropped 1 base and J dropped 3; count of bases not matched to a gene: 2. The CDR3 totals 15 residues. Here the CDR3 DNA reads TGCGCCAGCAGCTTGTCAGGGGGCTACACCGGGGAGCTGTTTTTT. Its protein is CASSLSGGYTGELFF.

This clone was picked up one time. This chain joins TRBV28 and TRBJ1-5; no reliable D call. Per germline, CDR1 MDHEN and CDR2 SYDVKM. CDR3 length: 14 residues. Trimming shortened V by 3 bases and J by 6 bases, and 12 bases separated the two germline ends. DNA of the CDR3: TGTGCCAGCAGTTTGGGCCAAATCGCTCAGCCCCAGCATTTT. Its protein product is CASSLGQIAQPQHF.

This chain joins TRBV25-1 and TRBJ2-1, with a possible D match to TRBD2 (5 bases). Deletions cut 6 bases from V and 6 bases from J, with 12 bases between. Per germline, CDR1 MGHDK and CDR2 SYGVNS. The CDR3 spans 13 residues. The CDR3: CASSGVAGNEQFF. The CDR3 nucleotides are TGTGCCAGCAGCGGAGTGGCGGGCAATGAGCAGTTCTTC. The full variable domain, with the rest looked up from reference TRBV25-1 and TRBJ2-1, is EADIYQTPRYLVIGTGKKITLECSQTMGHDKMYWYQQDPGMELHLIHYSYGVNSTEKGDLSSESTVSRIRTEHFPLTLESARPSHTSQYLCASSGVAGNEQFFGPGTRLTVL.

V and J are TRBV18 and TRBJ1-3; D is ambiguous. Trimming removed 3 bases from V and 1 base from J, with 7 bases in between. Germline CDR1 is KGHSH and CDR2 is LQKENI. The CDR3 runs 14 residues. CDR3 DNA: TGTGCCAGCTCACCGGGAGGTTCTGGAAACACCATATATTTT. Translation gives CASSPGGSGNTIYF.

This rearrangement joins TRBV18 to TRBJ2-5; D remains unclear. Germline loops: CDR1 KGHSH, CDR2 LQKENI. V lost 3 bases and J lost 1, with 3 bases in between. The CDR3 totals 12 residues. CDR3 DNA sequence: TGTGCCAGCTCACCCTCCCAAGAGACCCAGTACTTC. This encodes CASSPSQETQYF.

The chain combines TRBV7-6 with TRBJ2-5; maybe TRBD1 (6 bases). The germline gives CDR1 SGHVS, CDR2 FNYEAQ. This CDR3 has 13 amino acids. V lost 3 bases and J 5 bases, leaving 10 bases between the germline ends. The CDR3, as DNA: TGTGCCAGCAGCTTGGGGACATGGGAGACCCAGTACTTC. Translated, it gives CASSLGTWETQYF. Combining the CDR3 with reference TRBV7-6 and TRBJ2-5 gives the whole variable domain GAGVSQSPRYKVTKRGQDVALRCDPISGHVSLYWYRQALGQGPEFLTYFNYEAQQDKSGLPNDRFSAERPEGSISTLTIQRTEQRDSAMYRCASSLGTWETQYFGPGTRLLVL.

The chain combines TRBV5-1 with TRBJ1-6, with a possible D match to TRBD1 (6 bases). Trimming removed 1 base at V and 7 bases at J, with 9 bases between. Germline CDR1 reads SGHRS; CDR2 reads YFSETQ. This CDR3 comprises 14 residues. The CDR3 protein is CASSLQGTNSPLHF. CDR3 nucleotide sequence: TGCGCCAGCAGCTTGCAGGGGACGAATTCACCCCTCCACTTT.

This clone was seen a handful of times. V is TRBV27 and J is TRBJ2-7; the D is unclear. This CDR3 is 15 amino acids long. Germline CDR1 reads MNHEY; CDR2 reads SMNVEV (reference sequence). Trimming pared 2 bases from V and 6 bases from J, leaving 17 bases between. This CDR3 reads CASSLGSGKLSEQYF. For the CDR3, the DNA is TGTGCCAGCAGTTTAGGATCGGGTAAACTGAGCGAGCAGTACTTC.

The V and J genes are TRBV13 and TRBJ2-7; no definite D call. This CDR3 has 15 residues. Trimming removed 5 bases at V and 0 bases at J, with 14 bases between. Germline CDR1 is PRHDT and CDR2 is FYEKMQ (reference sequence). CDR3 DNA sequence: TGTGCCAGCAGCGCAGTCACATCCTTCTCCTACGAGCAGTACTTC. This gives the protein CASSAVTSFSYEQYF.

The sample holds one count of this clone. This sequence joins TRBV27 and TRBJ2-1; TRBD2 might be the D (6 bases). This CDR3 has 13 residues. The V gene lost 8 bases and the J gene lost 3 bases, with 11 bases spanning the gap. The germline V gene has CDR1 MNHEY and CDR2 SMNVEV (reference sequence). The CDR3: CASGGTYYNEQFF. CDR3 coding DNA: TGTGCCAGCGGCGGGACTTACTACAATGAGCAGTTCTTC.

CDR3 coding DNA: TGTGCCAGCAGCTCCGCCGCAGGGACAGATACGCAGTATTTT. Amino acid sequence: CASSSAAGTDTQYF. The chain recombines TRBV11-3 with TRBJ2-3; D is possibly TRBD1 (5 bases). V gave up 4 bases and J gave up 3 bases, with 11 bases separating them. Per germline, CDR1 SGHNT and CDR2 YENEEA. The CDR3 consists of 14 residues.

The chain couples TRBV19 to TRBJ2-1, with TRBD1 matching over 9 bases. This CDR3 contains 14 residues. Germline trimming cut 5 bases from V and 6 bases from J; bases unmatched to any gene: 5. The germline V gene encodes CDR1 LNHDA and CDR2 SQIVND (reference sequence). CDR3 protein: CASSWDRDINEQFF. In DNA, the CDR3 is TGTGCCAGTAGTTGGGACAGGGATATCAATGAGCAGTTCTTC.